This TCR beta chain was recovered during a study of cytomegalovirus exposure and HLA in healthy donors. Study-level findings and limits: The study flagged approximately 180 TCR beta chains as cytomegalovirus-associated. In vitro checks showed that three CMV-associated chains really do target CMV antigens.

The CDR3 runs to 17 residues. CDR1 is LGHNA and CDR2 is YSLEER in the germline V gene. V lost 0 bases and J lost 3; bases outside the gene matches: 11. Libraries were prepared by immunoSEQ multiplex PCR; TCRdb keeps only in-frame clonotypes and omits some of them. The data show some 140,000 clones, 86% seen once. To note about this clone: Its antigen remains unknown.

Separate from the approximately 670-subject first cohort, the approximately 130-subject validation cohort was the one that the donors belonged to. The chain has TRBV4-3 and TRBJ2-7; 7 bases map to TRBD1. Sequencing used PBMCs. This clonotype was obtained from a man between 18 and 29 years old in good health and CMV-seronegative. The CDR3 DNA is TGCGCCAGCAGCCAAGAAAGCGGTGACAGGGAAGTCTACGAGCAGTACTTC. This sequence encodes CASSQESGDREVYEQYF.